This note documents a single T cell receptor beta chain sequence. This clone was seen just once. This receptor's antigen is unknown. No base qualities exist here, and no much larger clone lies one base off it. These data belong to a study of blood T cell repertoires in COVID-19 (dated by TCRdb to 2019 to 2021). In terms of the full investigation: Collaborator samples came from the United States, Italy and Spain and covered acute and convalescent phases of COVID-19. The prospective study material was composed of cDNA or gDNA derived from T cells, B-cell-depleted T cells, or PBMCs. Subjects who had been exposed to COVID-19, were actively infected with it, or had recovered from it provided the deeply sampled blood TCRbeta repertoires that made up the dataset. The repertoires were released in a freely available public database intended as a resource for research on the immune response to SARS-CoV-2. The samples were drawn from two sources: the first 160 participants of the ongoing ImmuneRACE study, and about 1,300 subjects contributed by 6 global collaborators. Nearly every sample came with metadata listing a de-identified subject ID, COVID-19 status, age in years and sex. Where HLA class I and class II types were available, the types were taken from metadata supplied by the sample provider, not from assay-based typing. On the study overall, not on this receptor specifically: Clinical and demographic metadata were provided uncurated, with the amount varying by source and participant.

The germline V gene sets CDR1 to MGHDK and CDR2 to SYGVNS. Including cysteine and phenylalanine, the CDR3 has 13 amino acids. Only CDR3 DNA is held: 39 bases, read in frame from base 1. The junction shows trimming of 6 bases on V and 5 bases on J, and the gene matches do not reach 3 bases of it. The collaborating institutions used their own protocols to collect whole blood in K2EDTA tubes. For TCRbeta analysis, collaborators shipped samples in one of three forms: frozen whole blood, isolated PBMCs, or DNA extracted from either of those sample types. TCRbeta CDR3 regions were amplified from genomic DNA using the immunoSEQ Assay, a bias-controlled multiplex PCR. As for how the authors treated the data: The number of nucleated cells in each sample was estimated from the amplification of reference gene primers within the assay. To quantify the absolute abundance of each unique TCRbeta CDR3 rearrangement, sequence reads were collapsed and filtered. Productive Simpson clonality was computed per sample as the square root of Simpson's diversity index over productive rearrangements. Not all clones reach the TCRdb copy of this immuneACCESS table, which keeps in-frame sequences only. Checked studies attribute under half of the gap to unresolved V genes and leave the rest unexplained. The DNA gave D and trimming, while V, J and clone size come from that table. Recorded for this sample are around 100,000 clones; roughly nine tenths of them occurred a single time. About a sixth of the sample rests with the top ten.

This receptor chain uses TRBV25-1 and TRBJ1-5, with 8 central nucleotides matching TRBD1. Material for sequencing was peripheral blood. This TCR derives from a woman over 75 in a cohort sampled during active COVID-19. The nucleotide sequence is given as TGTGCCAGCAGAGGACAGGGATATCAGCCCCAGCATTTT. It translates as CASRGQGYQPQHF.